Listed below are T cell receptor beta chains from one sample, sequenced in a study of blood T cells in healthy people across ages. TCRdb recomputed calls from the 5' RACE reads with MiXCR, one row per CDR3 protein. The data contain 790,000 or so distinct CDR3 sequences, around 50% of them singletons. The sequenced sample consisted of blood. The receptors were sampled from a man in his forties in good health. Both conserved end residues are part of each CDR3. D genes are given only for firm matches. Some rows mark clone size as missing; the rest say once, few, many or name a class of expanded clone.

cdr3_aa: CASSQTYEQYF
cdr3_nt: TGCGCCAGCAGCCAGACCTACGAGCAGTACTTC
clone_size: many
v_call: TRBV14
j_call: TRBJ2-7
d_call: -

cdr3_aa: CASSFEGPNYGYTF
cdr3_nt: TGTGCCAGCAGTTTTGAGGGGCCTAACTATGGCTACACCTTC
clone_size: -
v_call: TRBV27
j_call: TRBJ1-2
d_call: -

cdr3_aa: CASSFSLQKTDSGANVLTF
cdr3_nt: TGTGCCAGCAGCTTCAGCTTGCAGAAGACAGACTCTGGGGCCAACGTCCTGACTTTC
clone_size: -
v_call: TRBV5-6
j_call: TRBJ2-6
d_call: -

cdr3_aa: CASTAMTGASYNEQYF
cdr3_nt: TGTGCCAGTACGGCTATGACTGGGGCATCCTACAATGAGCAGTACTTC
clone_size: -
v_call: TRBV12-3/TRBV12-4
j_call: TRBJ2-5
d_call: -

cdr3_aa: CASSQETGWNEQYF
cdr3_nt: TGCGCCAGCAGCCAAGAGACAGGGTGGAACGAGCAGTACTTC
clone_size: -
v_call: TRBV4-1
j_call: TRBJ2-7
d_call: TRBD1

cdr3_aa: CASSTLAGSTDRQYF
cdr3_nt: TGTGCCAGCAGTACACTAGCGGGATCCACAGATAGGCAGTATTTT
clone_size: -
v_call: TRBV2
j_call: TRBJ2-3
d_call: TRBD2

cdr3_aa: CASSQDGGANNSPLHF
cdr3_nt: TGCGCCAGCAGCCAAGATGGGGGGGCTAATAATTCACCCCTCCACTTT
clone_size: -
v_call: TRBV4-1
j_call: TRBJ1-6
d_call: -

cdr3_aa: CSVVRVGGNEQFF
cdr3_nt: TGCAGCGTGGTCAGGGTCGGTGGGAATGAGCAGTTCTTC
clone_size: -
v_call: TRBV29-1
j_call: TRBJ2-1
d_call: -

cdr3_aa: CISVEYEQYF
cdr3_nt: TGCATCTCTGTAGAGTACGAGCAGTACTTC
clone_size: few
v_call: TRBV29-1
j_call: TRBJ2-7
d_call: -

cdr3_aa: CASSDGLLAGGADTQYF
cdr3_nt: TGTGCCAGCAGTGACGGTCTGCTAGCGGGAGGCGCAGATACGCAGTATTTT
clone_size: -
v_call: TRBV2
j_call: TRBJ2-3
d_call: TRBD2

cdr3_aa: CASSRDRGEYEQYF
cdr3_nt: TGCGCCAGCAGCCGGGACAGGGGAGAATACGAGCAGTACTTC
clone_size: few
v_call: TRBV4-3
j_call: TRBJ2-7
d_call: TRBD1

cdr3_aa: CASSLRDRTIYEQYF
cdr3_nt: TGTGCCAGCAGTTTAAGGGACAGGACAATCTACGAGCAGTACTTC
clone_size: -
v_call: TRBV28
j_call: TRBJ2-7
d_call: TRBD1

cdr3_aa: CASTTGSREQYF
cdr3_nt: TGTGCCAGCACGACAGGCTCCCGCGAGCAGTACTTC
clone_size: once
v_call: TRBV27
j_call: TRBJ2-7
d_call: -

cdr3_aa: CASSAVTGTSNQPQHF
cdr3_nt: TGTGCCAGCAGTGCCGTAACAGGGACTAGCAATCAGCCCCAGCATTTT
clone_size: once
v_call: TRBV25-1
j_call: TRBJ1-5
d_call: -

cdr3_aa: CSAGSGNVNEQYF
cdr3_nt: TGCAGTGCTGGTAGCGGGAATGTTAACGAGCAGTACTTC
clone_size: -
v_call: TRBV20-1
j_call: TRBJ2-7
d_call: TRBD2

cdr3_aa: CSATSGGGGNEQFF
cdr3_nt: TGCAGTGCTACTAGCGGGGGTGGGGGCAATGAGCAGTTCTTC
clone_size: -
v_call: TRBV20-1
j_call: TRBJ2-1
d_call: TRBD2

cdr3_aa: CASSKGQGITYEQYF
cdr3_nt: TGTGCCAGCAGCAAGGGACAGGGTATAACCTACGAGCAGTACTTC
clone_size: -
v_call: TRBV7-2
j_call: TRBJ2-7
d_call: TRBD1

cdr3_aa: CASSPISLGAGANEKLFF
cdr3_nt: TGTGCCAGCAGCCCCATAAGTTTGGGGGCAGGGGCTAATGAAAAACTGTTTTTT
clone_size: few
v_call: TRBV7-6
j_call: TRBJ1-4
d_call: -

cdr3_aa: CSASPPRGITDTQYF
cdr3_nt: TGCAGTGCTAGCCCGCCCCGCGGAATCACAGATACGCAGTATTTT
clone_size: -
v_call: TRBV20-1
j_call: TRBJ2-3
d_call: -

cdr3_aa: CASSQEDRGLFYEQYF
cdr3_nt: TGCGCCAGCAGCCAGGAGGACAGGGGACTTTTCTACGAGCAGTACTTC
clone_size: few
v_call: TRBV4-1
j_call: TRBJ2-7
d_call: TRBD1

cdr3_aa: CASSRGDYPTETQYF
cdr3_nt: TGTGCCAGTAGTCGGGGGGACTATCCGACGGAGACCCAGTACTTC
clone_size: few
v_call: TRBV27
j_call: TRBJ2-5
d_call: TRBD2

cdr3_aa: CASSQGISSGANVLTF
cdr3_nt: TGTGCTAGCAGCCAGGGAATAAGCTCTGGGGCCAACGTCCTGACTTTC
clone_size: -
v_call: TRBV2
j_call: TRBJ2-6
d_call: -